This T cell receptor (beta chain) was documented in a study of blood T cell repertoires in COVID-19. Study summary: COVID-19 samples, acute and convalescent, were from the United States, Italy and Spain. PBMCs, B-cell-depleted T cells, or T cells were the source of the cDNA or gDNA that made up the material.

This CDR3 is 11 amino acids long. Per the germline V gene, CDR1 is ENHRY and CDR2 is SYGVKD. Trimming removed 3 bases at V and 6 bases at J, with 5 bases between. In the authors' methods: Amplifying reference gene primers gave estimates of nucleated cell counts. Sequencing was performed with immunoSEQ multiplex PCR; in TCRdb, only in-frame clones are kept and a portion is missing. V, J and clone size are those of that table, while D and trimming were read from the DNA. The table has more than 110,000 clones, more than 85% seen once. This clonotype originated in a man between 60 and 75 years old with active or convalescent COVID-19. Sequencing used peripheral blood. The chain combines TRBV10-3 with TRBJ1-2; D gene ambiguous. In nucleotides, the CDR3 is TGTGCCATCAGTGACGGTGATGGCTACACCTTC. This codes for CAISDGDGYTF.